Listed below are T cell receptor beta chains from one sample, sequenced in a study of cytotoxic CD8 clonotypes in ibrutinib-treated CLL. The data were produced by immunoSEQ multiplex PCR, yet TCRdb's version contains in-frame clones alone and is incomplete. The table includes about 23,000 clones, roughly three quarters detected once. This material consisted of PBMCs, taken after 24 months of ibrutinib treatment. The receptors were gathered from a human donor with chronic lymphocytic leukemia. Each CDR3 is given with its conserved first and last residue.

CDR3aa,v_gene
CASSTDHWDRGNTDTQYF,TRBV11-1
CASSPGQDYNEQFF,TRBV7-9
CASSLAGGAGLRNTGELFF,TRBV5-4
CASISQVANYGYTF,TRBV6-1
CASKTSGPGELFF,TRBV2
CASSLPGTYEQYF,TRBV7-9
CASSASPDRGQDF,TRBV9
CASSFQEAGELFF,TRBV7-6
CASSLVLPGPETEAFF,TRBV5-4
CASSHRTGGSEAFF,TRBV27
CASRCRAGPGRYEQYF,TRBV12-2
CASSLIGGGSPLHF,TRBV5-6
CASSGDRSSYEQYF,TRBV18
CASSLMEGEAFF,TRBV5-4
CASSWDSMNTEAFF,TRBV5-5
CASRKGQPNTGELFF,TRBV7-6
CASTALNQPQHF,TRBV2
CASRNVYTEAFF,TRBV2
CASSINGQGNSGGYTF,TRBV19
CASAIMDRSNTEAFF,TRBV19
CASSFRQGPDQPQHF,TRBV11-2
CSVEDRLAGTSLYNEQFF,TRBV29-1
CASSFGTGRYGYTF,TRBV27
CASSLQGATNEKLFF,TRBV5-1
CASSRRGEITEAFF,TRBV19
CASSIDGFEQYF,TRBV11-3
CASSLSGTGGNQPQHF,TRBV4-2
CASSEGLSNQPQHF,TRBV2
CASSQDRVGTQYF,TRBV14
CASKPPAGELFF,TRBV27
CASSLESWGQGGYTF,TRBV5-1
CASSSLQASYEQYF,TRBV5-1
CASSFSGFEKLFF,TRBV27
CASSLAREIEAFF,TRBV5-6
CASSLARDRVAGELFF,TRBV7-8
CASSSPEGANTIYF,TRBV5-1
CASSEGFQAGKLFF,TRBV2
CASSLFSSGNEKLFF,TRBV5-6
CATSRDYRGRRNTEAFF,TRBV15
CASSQTGGMNTEAFF,TRBV7-8
CASSPALGSTNEKLFF,TRBV7-8
CAWSVGQGWNTEAFF,TRBV30
CASSEASGEQYF,TRBV2
CASSRDRVYEQYF,TRBV6-1
CASRPGGGGNNQPQHF,TRBV19
CASSFPGGLTKGREQYF,TRBV7-6
CASTLGQLGNTIYF,TRBV13
CASSRGYREGSNQPQHF,TRBV5-4
CATSGGQGGLVNYGYTF,TRBV15
CASSSTGASNTIYF,TRBV11-2
CAWSINLNTEAFF,TRBV30
CASSFRVNTEAFF,TRBV7-7
CASRPNQGGITEAFF,TRBV7-9
CASSPPEGLFRNQPQHF,TRBV18
CASSPSLETGYNEQFF,TRBV11-2
CASSEGVWERGYTF,TRBV6-1
CASSVDGRGTKLFF,TRBV9
CASSPLTGANVLTF,TRBV9
CASSLGGDRGGEKLFF,TRBV5-1
CASSYTGLAGGHEQFF,TRBV6-5